The T cell receptor (beta chain) under discussion was sequenced for a study of blood T cells in healthy people across ages. Study-level results: There were more naive CD4+ cells and higher diversity in long-lived donors than in aged donors.

Germline CDR1 is KGHSH and CDR2 is LQKENI. This CDR3 spans 18 amino acids. This clonotype was found a few times. What it binds is not known. Together with a sample-barcoded 5' primer, a J-beta primer mix was included in a second PCR lasting roughly 6 to 12 cycles. TCRdb analysed the 5' RACE reads with MiXCR anew, one entry per CDR3 protein. The data show 550,000 to 600,000 distinct CDR3 sequences, 27% seen once. The V call is TRBV18, the J call TRBJ2-7; 9 positions agree with TRBD2. The J call could be wrong; TRBJ2-5 is a better fit for the DNA end. The TCR comes from a woman in her seventies in good health. Sequenced input: blood. CDR3 DNA: TGTGCCAGCTCACCACAACCCTTACAGGGACTAGCAGAAGAGACCCAGTACTTC. This encodes CASSPQPLQGLAEETQYF.